These 26 T cell receptor beta chains share one sample of origin, sequenced in a study of blood T cell repertoires in COVID-19. Sequencing was performed with immunoSEQ multiplex PCR; in TCRdb, only in-frame clones are kept and a portion is missing. The sample has approximately 250,000 clones, approximately 85% seen once. The sequenced sample consisted of peripheral blood. These TCRs come from a woman older than 75 with COVID-19, enrolled during active disease.

V is TRBV6-5 and J is TRBJ1-1; TRBD1 agrees at 7 bases. In germline, CDR1 is MNHEY, CDR2 SVGAGI. The CDR3 has 14 residues. V shed 5 bases and J 10 bases; nucleotides not matched to a gene: 13. The CDR3 nucleotides are TGTGCCAGCAGTACCATACAGGGGTACCTTCCAGCTTTCTTT. It encodes CASSTIQGYLPAFF.

The rearrangement joins TRBV18 to TRBJ1-1; D is possibly TRBD1 (5 bases). CDR1 is KGHSH, CDR2 LQKENI, per germline. The ends were cut back, 6 bases at V and 4 bases at J, with 12 bases in the middle. The CDR3 runs 13 residues. CDR3 region: CASSLTDSTEAFF. In DNA, the CDR3 is TGTGCCAGCTCCCTCACTGACAGCACTGAAGCTTTCTTT.

The chain uses TRBV27 and TRBJ2-3; 8 positions match TRBD1. This CDR3 is 15 amino acids long. V lost 4 bases, J lost 1 base, and 4 bases stayed unmatched. Germline CDR1 is MNHEY and CDR2 is SMNVEV (reference sequence). This CDR3 reads CASSSPGQGTDTQYF. CDR3 sequence (DNA): TGTGCCAGCAGTTCCCCGGGACAGGGCACAGATACGCAGTATTTT.

The chain is built from TRBV21-1 and TRBJ1-5. TRBV21-1 is reported as a pseudogene. This CDR3 contains 14 residues. Here the CDR3 DNA reads TGTGCCAGCAGCTTCCGCGGGGGCAATCAGCCCCAGCATTTT. This codes for CASSFRGGNQPQHF.

The chain links TRBV5-6 to TRBJ2-1, with TRBD2 identical over 9 bases. The CDR3 extends over 15 amino acids. CDR1 and CDR2 (germline): SGHDT, YYEEEE. V dropped 6 bases and J dropped 4; count of bases not matched to a gene: 8. The CDR3 protein is CASTRGAGGYNEQFF. The CDR3 DNA reads TGTGCCAGCACCCGAGGGGCGGGGGGGTACAATGAGCAGTTCTTC. The full variable domain, with the rest looked up from reference TRBV5-6 and TRBJ2-1, is DAGVTQSPTHLIKTRGQQVTLRCSPKSGHDTVSWYQQALGQGPQFIFQYYEEEERQRGNFPDRFSGHQFPNYSSELNVNALLLGDSALYLCASTRGAGGYNEQFFGPGTRLTVL.

This chain joins TRBV5-1 and TRBJ1-1; a possible D gene is TRBD1 (6 bases). The CDR3 runs 15 residues. The V gene lost 5 bases and the J gene lost 1 base, with 15 bases spanning the gap. Per the germline V gene, CDR1 is SGHRS and CDR2 is YFSETQ. This chain's CDR3 is CASRLQGGENTEAFF. DNA for the CDR3: TGCGCCAGCAGGCTCCAAGGGGGGGAGAACACTGAAGCTTTCTTT.

CDR3: CASSSPLGAGGQEQYF. For the CDR3, the DNA is TGTGCCAGCAGCTCCCCCCTGGGAGCGGGGGGTCAAGAGCAGTACTTC. The chain joins TRBV11-1 to TRBJ2-7; 9 nucleotides line up with TRBD2. The CDR3 length is 16 residues. Trimming cost V 4 bases and J 7 bases; bases outside gene matches: 14. The germline CDR1 and CDR2 sequences are SGHAT and FQDESV (reference sequence). The entire variable domain, with the rest obtained from reference TRBV11-1 and TRBJ2-7, is as follows: EAEVAQSPRYKITEKSQAVAFWCDPISGHATLYWYRQILGQGPELLVQFQDESVVDDSQLPKDRFSAERLKGVDSTLKIQPAELGDSAMYLCASSSPLGAGGQEQYFGPGTRLTVT.

In this sample, this clone turned up once. V usage is TRBV7-2 and J usage is TRBJ1-2; D ambiguous. The germline V gene has CDR1 SGHTA and CDR2 FQGNSA. V lost 3 bases and J 10 bases, leaving 15 bases between the germline ends. The CDR3 length is 13 residues. The CDR3 loop is CASSFYSSSDYTF. The CDR3 DNA sequence: TGTGCCAGCAGCTTCTACAGTTCCAGTGACTACACCTTC. Looking up the rest from reference TRBV7-2 and TRBJ1-2 gives the full variable domain: GAGVSQSPSNKVTEKGKDVELRCDPISGHTALYWYRQSLGQGLEFLIYFQGNSAPDKSGLPSDRFSAERTGGSVSTLTIQRTQQEDSAVYLCASSFYSSSDYTFGSGTRLTVV.

The chain recombines TRBV18 with TRBJ1-4; D perhaps matches TRBD1 (6 bases). V lost 2 bases and J lost 0, with 10 bases in between. Germline V gene sequence: CDR1 KGHSH, CDR2 LQKENI. This CDR3 is built from 16 residues. CDR3 coding DNA: TGTGCCAGCTCACCAAACCAGGGGACAACTAATGAAAAACTGTTTTTT. Translated, it gives CASSPNQGTTNEKLFF. The entire variable domain, with the rest obtained from reference TRBV18 and TRBJ1-4, is as follows: NAGVMQNPRHLVRRRGQEARLRCSPMKGHSHVYWYRQLPEEGLKFMVYLQKENIIDESGMPKERFSAEFPKEGPSILRIQQVVRGDSAAYFCASSPNQGTTNEKLFFGSGTQLSVL.

The CDR3 loop reads CSVEGGGTYNEQFF. The DNA of the CDR3 is TGCAGCGTTGAAGGTGGGGGCACCTACAATGAGCAGTTCTTC. The V call is TRBV29-1, the J call TRBJ2-1; tentative D call: TRBD1 (6 bases). Germline CDR1 is SQVTM and CDR2 is ANQGSEA. Trimming removed 1 base from V and 2 bases from J, with 9 bases in between. The CDR3 covers 14 residues.

This chain links TRBV3-1 (or the pseudogene TRBV3-2) with TRBJ2-7; D not resolved. Trimming stripped 4 bases from V and 4 bases from J, with 17 bases between. The CDR3 totals 15 residues. Germline assignment: CDR1 LGHDT and CDR2 YNNKEL (reference sequence). CDR3 sequence reads: CASSPRLRVSYEQYF. CDR3 DNA sequence: TGTGCCAGCAGCCCCCGTCTACGGGTTTCGTACGAGCAGTACTTC.

The V and J genes are TRBV20-1 and TRBJ1-1; 7 nucleotides align to TRBD1. Germline V gene data show CDR1 as DFQATT and CDR2 as SNEGSKA (reference sequence). V lost 3 bases to trimming and J lost 4 bases; unmatched junction nucleotides: 8. CDR3 length: 14 amino acids. This CDR3 reads CSASGGTALTEAFF. Written as DNA, the CDR3 is TGCAGTGCTAGTGGGGGGACAGCGCTCACTGAAGCTTTCTTT.

This rearrangement joins TRBV5-8 to TRBJ2-7; 8 bases align to TRBD1. Germline V gives CDR1 SGHTS, CDR2 YDEGEE. The CDR3 loop spans 14 amino acids. V lost 4 bases to trimming and J lost 0 bases; unmatched junction nucleotides: 3. The CDR3 protein is CASSRDRGSYEQYF. In DNA, the CDR3 is TGTGCCAGCAGCCGTGACAGGGGCTCCTACGAGCAGTACTTC.

This chain connects TRBV28 to TRBJ1-1; TRBD1 agrees at 8 bases. CDR1 and CDR2 (germline): MDHEN, SYDVKM. The CDR3 consists of 16 residues. V shed 4 bases and J 5 bases; nucleotides not matched to a gene: 12. CDR3 sequence reads: CASSSSGTGGGTEAFF. The CDR3 region has the DNA TGTGCCAGCAGTTCGTCCGGGACAGGTGGAGGGACTGAAGCTTTCTTT.

The chain uses TRBV9 and TRBJ1-6, with D possibly being TRBD1 (6 bases). The CDR3 covers 17 residues. Trimming shortened V by 4 bases and J by 11 bases, and 25 bases separated the two germline ends. Looked up from germline, CDR1 is SGDLS and CDR2 is YYNGEE. CDR3 in amino acids: CASSRGDPQGTRTPLHF. The DNA for the CDR3 is TGTGCCAGCAGCCGCGGAGACCCACAGGGTACCCGAACACCCCTCCACTTT.

V gene TRBV2 combines with J gene TRBJ1-3; 9 bases align to TRBD1. This CDR3 has 13 amino acids. Germline CDR1 SNHLY, CDR2 FYNNEI. V dropped 9 bases and J dropped 4; count of bases not matched to a gene: 4. CDR3 nucleotide sequence: TGTGCCAGTAACAGGGGGCAAGGAAACACCATATATTTT. It codes for CASNRGQGNTIYF.

V usage is TRBV19 and J usage is TRBJ2-3; D not certain. Germline-derived CDR1 and CDR2 are LNHDA and SQIVND (reference sequence). CDR3 length: 14 residues. The ends were cut back, 0 bases at V and 4 bases at J, with 8 bases in the middle. DNA of the CDR3: TGTGCCAGTAGTATAGAGGCTGCACCAGATACGCAGTATTTT. It specifies CASSIEAAPDTQYF.

The chain joins TRBV5-1 to TRBJ1-2; perhaps TRBD1 as D (6 bases). The CDR3 totals 14 residues. V lost 3 bases to trimming and J lost 0 bases, with 9 bases between them. The germline V gene encodes CDR1 SGHRS and CDR2 YFSETQ. CDR3 protein: CASSSGTTNYGYTF. CDR3 sequence (DNA): TGCGCCAGCAGCTCAGGGACAACTAACTATGGCTACACCTTC.

The V and J genes are TRBV18 and TRBJ1-1; D gene unclear. The CDR3 covers 13 residues. V gave up 2 bases and J gave up 3 bases, with 7 bases separating them. Germline CDR1 KGHSH, CDR2 LQKENI. In DNA form, the CDR3 reads TGTGCCAGCTCACCAGCGAGGGACACTGAAGCTTTCTTT. This sequence encodes CASSPARDTEAFF.

The table lists this clone with a count of one. V usage is TRBV4-2 and J usage is TRBJ1-2; TRBD1 aligns across 9 bases. The V segment lost 1 base and the J segment 2 bases; nucleotides outside the gene matches: 2. This CDR3 is 15 amino acids long. The V gene's germline CDR1 is LGHNA and CDR2 YNFKEQ. CDR3 loop: CASSQGQGENYGYTF. In nucleotides, the CDR3 is TGTGCCAGCAGCCAAGGACAGGGGGAGAACTATGGCTACACCTTC.

The rearrangement links TRBV18 to TRBJ2-5; 11 bases agree with TRBD1. The junction had 0 bases not matched to a gene; V was cut back by 3 bases and J by 0 bases. Germline assignment: CDR1 KGHSH and CDR2 LQKENI. This CDR3 is built from 15 residues. Here the CDR3 reads CASSPGQGDQETQYF. For the CDR3, the DNA is TGTGCCAGCTCACCGGGACAGGGGGACCAAGAGACCCAGTACTTC.

This clone was seen just once. The V and J genes are TRBV6-6 and TRBJ1-2; D unresolved. Trimming removed 6 bases at V and 3 bases at J, with 17 bases between. The CDR3 runs to 15 residues. From germline, CDR1 is MNHNY and CDR2 SVGAGI (reference sequence). The CDR3, as DNA: TGTGCCAGCAGCCCCCGATTGCGTATGGACTATGGCTACACCTTC. It is translated as CASSPRLRMDYGYTF.

The J gene is TRBJ2-1, the V gene TRBV5-1, with 9 nucleotides matching TRBD1. This CDR3 contains 15 residues. J gave up 7 bases and V 0 bases, and 5 bases lay outside the gene matches. Germline lookup yields CDR1 SGHRS and CDR2 YFSETQ. CDR3 sequence (DNA): TGCGCCAGCAGCTTGGTTACAGGGGGCTTGAATGAGCAGTTCTTC. Translation: CASSLVTGGLNEQFF.

The J gene is TRBJ1-1, the V gene TRBV28, with a tentative D call TRBD1 (5 bases). The CDR3 sequence is 14 residues long. V was trimmed by 6 bases and J by 1 base, leaving 12 bases between them. Germline V gives CDR1 MDHEN, CDR2 SYDVKM. The CDR3 DNA reads as TGTGCCAGCAGGCCGGGACTTCAGAACACTGAAGCTTTCTTT. Protein sequence: CASRPGLQNTEAFF. Complete variable domain (other parts from reference TRBV28 and TRBJ1-1): DVKVTQSSRYLVKRTGEKVFLECVQDMDHENMFWYRQDPGLGLRLIYFSYDVKMKEKGDIPEGYSVSREKKERFSLILESASTNQTSMYLCASRPGLQNTEAFFGQGTRLTVV.

The gene calls are TRBV5-4 and TRBJ2-5; 7 bases are a match to TRBD1. Germline V gene data show CDR1 as SGHNT and CDR2 as YYREEE (reference sequence). J lost 1 base, V lost 4 bases, and 1 base had no gene match. The CDR3 spans 13 residues. CDR3 nucleotides: TGTGCCAGCAGCAGGGACAGCCAAGAGACCCAGTACTTC. It is translated as CASSRDSQETQYF.

V usage is TRBV19 and J usage is TRBJ2-1; a weak D match, TRBD1 (6 bases). The germline V and J ends were trimmed by 4 bases and 2 bases, with 15 bases remaining between them. CDR1 and CDR2 from the germline V gene are LNHDA and SQIVND (reference sequence). The CDR3 totals 16 residues. DNA for the CDR3: TGTGCCAGTAGTACCCCCAGGGGCCCAACCTACAATGAGCAGTTCTTC. This gives the protein CASSTPRGPTYNEQFF.